These 18 T cell receptor beta chains share one sample of origin, sequenced in a study of regulatory T cells in long-lasting Graves disease. Both iRepertoire HTBI primers and Arm-PCR of CDR3 regions were used to build the TCR beta libraries. TCRdb re-called the multiplex PCR reads through MiXCR, storing one row per CDR3 protein. The data show 500,000 to 700,000 distinct CDR3 sequences, around 15% seen once. Time point reported: newly diagnosed GD, antithyroid drugs for less than 3 months. There was RNA extracted from PBMCs, and the TCR library was made from it. The sample was also linked to a second study, of T cells in Graves' hyperthyroidism and ophthalmopathy.

The input for sequencing was peripheral blood mononuclear cells (PBMCs), taken at new diagnosis, from a patient treated with antithyroid drugs. These receptors came from a woman in her twenties or thirties with Graves disease.

Concerning this clonotype: A read error may explain this, as a much larger clone is one base away. The genes are TRBV2 and TRBJ1-5; possible D gene TRBD1, 5 bases. Per the germline V gene, CDR1 is SNHLY and CDR2 is FYNNEI. The CDR3 has 13 amino acids. CDR3 sequence (DNA): TGTGCCAGTACAGGCCGGGGCAATCCGCCCCAGCATTTT. This gives the protein CASTGRGNPPQHF.

This clonotype was counted only a few times. The chain joins TRBV6-2 or TRBV6-3 to TRBJ2-3, with TRBD1 matching over 7 bases. Trimming cost V 6 bases and J 5 bases; bases outside gene matches: 11. This CDR3 is built from 15 residues. Germline V gene lookup returns CDR1 MNHEY and CDR2 SVGEGT. The CDR3: CASRFTGQFGDTQYF. DNA of the CDR3: TGTGCCAGCAGGTTCACGGGACAGTTTGGAGATACGCAGTATTTT.

On this clonotype: A much larger clonotype is one base distant, so this may be a read error. The chain recombines TRBV5-5 with TRBJ2-2, with D possibly matching TRBD2 (5 bases). CDR1 and CDR2 (germline): SGHKS, YYEKEE (reference sequence). The CDR3 covers 13 residues. This CDR3 reads CASSRENTGELSF. In nucleotides, the CDR3 is TGTGCCAGCAGCAGAGAGAACACCGGGGAGCTGTCTTTT. Full variable domain (rest looked up from reference TRBV5-5 and TRBJ2-2): DAGVTQSPTHLIKTRGQQVTLRCSPISGHKSVSWYQQVLGQGPQFIFQYYEKEERGRGNFPDRFSARQFPNYSSELNVNALLLGDSALYLCASSRENTGELSFGEGSRLTVL.

This clonotype has at least ten counts. The genes are TRBV7-2 and TRBJ2-5, with 10 positions matching TRBD1. V shed 0 bases and J 2 bases; nucleotides not matched to a gene: 3. Germline CDR1 SGHTA, CDR2 FQGNSA. The CDR3 covers 16 residues. The CDR3, as DNA: TGTGCCAGCAGCTTAGCGGGGACAGGGGTGCAAGAGACCCAGTACTTC. As protein: CASSLAGTGVQETQYF.

This chain uses TRBV20-1 with TRBJ2-2; 9 nucleotides line up with TRBD1. Germline CDR1 reads DFQATT; CDR2 reads SNEGSKA (reference sequence). Trimming cost V 6 bases and J 6 bases; bases outside gene matches: 11. The CDR3 is 15 residues long. This CDR3 reads CSANSPGQGAGELFF. The CDR3 DNA follows: TGCAGTGCGAACTCGCCGGGACAGGGCGCCGGGGAGCTGTTTTTT.

In its sample, this clonotype was seen many times. The gene calls are TRBV7-9 and TRBJ2-5; D gene ambiguous. The CDR3 consists of 12 residues. Trimming stripped 3 bases from V and 5 bases from J, with 7 bases between. The V gene's germline CDR1 is SEHNR and CDR2 FQNEAQ (reference sequence). The CDR3 loop reads CASSFSWETQYF. For the CDR3, the DNA is TGTGCCAGCAGCTTCTCTTGGGAGACCCAGTACTTC.

This clonotype has at least ten counts. V gene TRBV28 combines with J gene TRBJ2-1; D ambiguous. Trimming shortened V by 7 bases and J by 4 bases, and 11 bases separated the two germline ends. Germline V gene data show CDR1 as MDHEN and CDR2 as SYDVKM. The CDR3 contains 13 residues. In DNA form, the CDR3 reads TGTGCCAGCACCTCCTCTCTTTACAATGAGCAGTTCTTC. As protein: CASTSSLYNEQFF. Using reference TRBV28 and TRBJ2-1 for the parts outside the CDR3, the full variable domain is DVKVTQSSRYLVKRTGEKVFLECVQDMDHENMFWYRQDPGLGLRLIYFSYDVKMKEKGDIPEGYSVSREKKERFSLILESASTNQTSMYLCASTSSLYNEQFFGPGTRLTVL.

This clonotype showed up just a few times. The rearrangement uses TRBV27 and TRBJ2-7; D may correspond to TRBD1 or TRBD2 (6 bases each). The CDR3 is 15 amino acids. The germline V and J ends were trimmed by 2 bases and 7 bases, with 18 bases remaining between them. Germline loops: CDR1 MNHEY, CDR2 SMNVEV (reference sequence). The CDR3 nucleotides read TGTGCCAGCAGTTTAACGGGGGCTACTATCGGGGAGCAGTACTTC. The encoded protein is CASSLTGATIGEQYF.

This clonotype was seen more than once but under ten times. The chain couples TRBV24-1 to TRBJ2-2; TRBD1 might be the D (6 bases). CDR3 length: 17 amino acids. Germline lookup yields CDR1 KGHDR and CDR2 SFDVKD. Deletions cut 3 bases from V and 4 bases from J, with 17 bases between. CDR3 protein: CATSDPTPGHFTGELFF. The DNA of the CDR3 is TGTGCCACCAGTGATCCTACTCCGGGACACTTCACCGGGGAGCTGTTTTTT.

This clonotype was seen more than once but under ten times. The chain combines TRBV5-1 with TRBJ2-7; 8 positions agree with TRBD2. Germline loops: CDR1 SGHRS, CDR2 YFSETQ. This CDR3 comprises 17 residues. Trimming took 2 bases from V and 2 from J; bases not matched to a gene: 12. The CDR3 sequence: CASSFSSSPGGTYEQYF. The CDR3 DNA reads TGCGCCAGCAGCTTTTCATCATCACCGGGGGGGACCTACGAGCAGTACTTC.

This clonotype occurred many times. The chain combines TRBV11-1 with TRBJ1-1, with D uncertain. Germline V gene data show CDR1 as SGHAT and CDR2 as FQDESV (reference sequence). The CDR3 consists of 14 residues. V lost 5 bases, J lost 2 bases, and 12 bases lay in between. CDR3 in amino acids: CASSGRVTNTEAFF. For the CDR3, the DNA is TGTGCCAGCAGCGGCCGGGTCACAAACACTGAAGCTTTCTTT.

This clonotype appeared a few times. The chain has TRBV15 and TRBJ1-2; D is possibly TRBD1 (6 bases). This CDR3 has 15 amino acids. CDR1 is LNHNV, CDR2 YYDKDF, per germline (reference sequence). V lost 3 bases, J lost 5 bases, and 16 bases lay in between. CDR3 sequence reads: CATSRDQTGRYGYTF. In nucleotides, the CDR3 is TGTGCCACCAGCAGGGACCAAACAGGGCGGTATGGCTACACCTTC.

In this sample, this clonotype turned up a few times. J is TRBJ2-7 and V is TRBV30; 7 bases are a match to TRBD1. The J segment lost 5 bases and the V segment lost 0 bases, leaving 13 bases of the junction unmatched. The CDR3 runs to 16 residues. Per the germline V gene, CDR1 is GTSNPN and CDR2 is SVGIG (reference sequence). Here the CDR3 reads CAWSVLPRGKFNEQYF. CDR3 sequence (DNA): TGTGCCTGGAGTGTACTCCCCAGGGGGAAATTCAACGAGCAGTACTTC.

The chain links TRBV5-5 to TRBJ2-2; D unresolved. The germline CDR1 and CDR2 sequences are SGHKS and YYEKEE (reference sequence). The CDR3 has 15 residues. Trimming shortened V by 3 bases and J by 1 base, and 10 bases separated the two germline ends. The CDR3 DNA reads TGTGCCAGCAGCTACGACGTGGGGAACACCGGGGAGCTGTTTTTT. Translated, it gives CASSYDVGNTGELFF. Together with reference TRBV5-5 and TRBJ2-2, the CDR3 gives the full variable domain: DAGVTQSPTHLIKTRGQQVTLRCSPISGHKSVSWYQQVLGQGPQFIFQYYEKEERGRGNFPDRFSARQFPNYSSELNVNALLLGDSALYLCASSYDVGNTGELFFGEGSRLTVL.

About this clonotype: One junction end does not reproduce the germline sequence, and a read error may be involved. The rearrangement joins TRBV18 to TRBJ2-7; TRBD2 is a possible D gene (6 bases). This CDR3 has 12 amino acids. The germline V gene encodes CDR1 KGHSH and CDR2 LQKENI. This CDR3 is CASSPGGNEQHF. DNA of the CDR3: TGTGCCAGCTCACCTGGGGGGAACGAGCAGCACTTC.

The rearrangement joins TRBV5-4 to TRBJ1-4; D uncertain. Trimming stripped 0 bases from V and 12 bases from J, with 12 bases between. The CDR3 contains 13 residues. Germline V CDR1 and CDR2: SGHNT, YYREEE (reference sequence). CDR3: CASSLDLGSELFF. As DNA, the CDR3 is TGTGCCAGCAGCTTGGACCTGGGCTCGGAACTGTTTTTT.

This clonotype appeared many times. The rearrangement uses TRBV28 and TRBJ1-1, with a weak D call TRBD1 (5 bases). Germline V gene lookup returns CDR1 MDHEN and CDR2 SYDVKM. V shed 11 bases and J shed 5 bases, with 15 bases lying between them. This CDR3 comprises 12 residues. The DNA of the CDR3 is TGTGCCTACGGTGGGGACGTGACTGAAGCTTTCTTT. Its translation is CAYGGDVTEAFF.

This clonotype was seen many times. The chain employs TRBV30 and TRBJ2-7; 7 bases are a match to TRBD1. Germline loops: CDR1 GTSNPN, CDR2 SVGIG (reference sequence). V was clipped by 0 bases and J by 7 bases; unmatched bases: 6. CDR3 size: 13 residues. In DNA form, the CDR3 reads TGTGCCTGGAGTGTTGGCAGGGGGAATGAGCAGTACTTC. It encodes CAWSVGRGNEQYF.